This passage covers 4 T cell receptor beta chains from one sample sequenced in a study of T cell repertoires in cytomegalovirus infection. One entry per CDR3 protein results from TCRdb running MiXCR on the reads. The table includes around 320,000 distinct CDR3 sequences, more than 8% detected once. Sequencing was carried out using PBMCs. The receptors come from a human donor in good health (CMV status not recorded). Some clones in this sample may be carry-over from other donors' samples.

In this sample, this clonotype turned up many times. The V call is TRBV28, the J call TRBJ2-2; 7 bases fit TRBD1. CDR1 and CDR2 (germline): MDHEN, SYDVKM. This CDR3 has 16 amino acids. Losses at the gene ends were 11 bases for V and 5 bases for J; bases not matched to a gene: 17. CDR3 loop: CAARDEGATRTGELFF. In DNA, the CDR3 is TGTGCCGCAAGGGACGAGGGGGCGACCAGGACCGGGGAGCTGTTTTTT.

This clonotype was observed a few times. This chain uses TRBV6-5 with TRBJ2-6; 8 positions agree with TRBD1. The CDR3 length is 17 residues. CDR1 MNHEY and CDR2 SVGAGI come from the germline V gene. V gave up 2 bases and J gave up 2 bases; unmatched junction bases: 5. In nucleotides, the CDR3 is TGTGCCAGCAGTTACCGAGGCAGGGGGCCTGGGGCCAACGTCCTGACTTTC. This codes for CASSYRGRGPGANVLTF.

This clonotype was detected only a few times. The genes are TRBV6-1 and TRBJ2-5, with TRBD1 as a possible D gene (6 bases). The V gene's germline CDR1 is MNHNS and CDR2 SASEGT. The CDR3 runs 15 residues. Trimming took off 5 bases at V and 1 base at J, with 14 bases between the two ends. CDR3 amino acids: CASSYLGTPQETQYF. The CDR3 nucleotides are TGTGCCAGCAGTTACCTGGGGACACCCCAAGAGACCCAGTACTTC.

This clonotype has at least ten counts. Relative to the germline gene, one junction end is altered; a read error may explain this. This chain links TRBV7-8 with TRBJ2-1, with TRBD2 matching 9 bases. Germline V gene sequence: CDR1 SGHVS, CDR2 FQNEAQ. CDR3 length: 16 amino acids. For the CDR3, the DNA is TGTGCCAGCAGCTTAGGTAGCGGGGGAGCCTATAATGAGCAGTTCTTC. Protein: CASSLGSGGAYNEQFF.